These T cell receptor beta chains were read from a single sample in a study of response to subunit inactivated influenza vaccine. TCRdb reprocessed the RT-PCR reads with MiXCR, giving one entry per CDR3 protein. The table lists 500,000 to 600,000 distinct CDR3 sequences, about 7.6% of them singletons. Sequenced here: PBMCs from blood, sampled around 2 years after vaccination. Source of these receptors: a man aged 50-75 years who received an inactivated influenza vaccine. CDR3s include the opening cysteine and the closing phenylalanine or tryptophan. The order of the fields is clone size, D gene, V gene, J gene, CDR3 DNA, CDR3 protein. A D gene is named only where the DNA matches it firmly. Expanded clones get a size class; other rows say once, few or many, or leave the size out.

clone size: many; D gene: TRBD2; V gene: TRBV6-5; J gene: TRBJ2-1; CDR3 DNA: TGTGCCAGCAGTTTAAGCGGGATCTACAATGAGCAGTTCTTC; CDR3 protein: CASSLSGIYNEQFF
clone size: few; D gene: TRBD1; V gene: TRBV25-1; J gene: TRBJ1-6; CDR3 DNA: TGTGCCAGCAGGGTACAGGGGGCCCCTGGTTCACCCCTCCACTTT; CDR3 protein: CASRVQGAPGSPLHF
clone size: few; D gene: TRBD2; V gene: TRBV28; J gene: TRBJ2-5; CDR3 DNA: TGTGCCAGCAGTCCGTCCGGACTAGGGATTTCAGAGACCCAGTACTTC; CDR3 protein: CASSPSGLGISETQYF
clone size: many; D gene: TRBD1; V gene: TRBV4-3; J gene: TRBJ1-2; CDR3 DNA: TGCGCCAGCAGCCAGGACAGGGGAGGATATGGCTACACCTTC; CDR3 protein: CASSQDRGGYGYTF
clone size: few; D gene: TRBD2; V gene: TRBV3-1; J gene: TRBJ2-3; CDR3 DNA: TGTGCCAGCAGCCCTAAGGGACTAGCAGCTAGCACAGATACGCAGTATTTT; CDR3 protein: CASSPKGLAASTDTQYF
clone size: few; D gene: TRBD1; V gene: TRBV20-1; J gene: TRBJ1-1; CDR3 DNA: TGCAGTGCTAGAGATAAGGGGGCAGGCACTGAAGCTTTCTTT; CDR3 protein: CSARDKGAGTEAFF
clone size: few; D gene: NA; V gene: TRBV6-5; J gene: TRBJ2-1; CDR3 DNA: TGTGCCAGCAGTTACAGGGATTTCCTGCGGGATGAGCAGTTCTTC; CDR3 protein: CASSYRDFLRDEQFF
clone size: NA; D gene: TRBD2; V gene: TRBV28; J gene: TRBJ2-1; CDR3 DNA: TGTGCCAGCAGTTTCAGCGGGACTGCTCAGTTCTTC; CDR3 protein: CASSFSGTAQFF
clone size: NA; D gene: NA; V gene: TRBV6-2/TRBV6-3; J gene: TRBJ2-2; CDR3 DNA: TGTGCCAGCAGTTATAAACAGGCCTACACCGGGGAGCTGTTTTTT; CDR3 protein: CASSYKQAYTGELFF
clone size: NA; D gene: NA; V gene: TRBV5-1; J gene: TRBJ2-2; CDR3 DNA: TGCGCCAGCAGGAAGGCAGGGGACACCGGGGAGCTGTTTTTT; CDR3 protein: CASRKAGDTGELFF
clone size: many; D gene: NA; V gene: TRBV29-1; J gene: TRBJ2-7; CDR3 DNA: TGCAGCGTTGAAGACCGGAGTCAATACCCCTACGAGCAGTACTTC; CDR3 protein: CSVEDRSQYPYEQYF
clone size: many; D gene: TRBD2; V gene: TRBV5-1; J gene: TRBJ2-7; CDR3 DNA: TGCGCCAGCAGCTTGGAACTAGCGGGGGCCAATCAGTACTTC; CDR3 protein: CASSLELAGANQYF
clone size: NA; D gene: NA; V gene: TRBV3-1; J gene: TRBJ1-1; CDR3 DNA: TGTTCCAGCAGCCTCCGAAGGCGGGGGTTAAGAGCTTTCTTT; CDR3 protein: CSSSLRRRGLRAFF
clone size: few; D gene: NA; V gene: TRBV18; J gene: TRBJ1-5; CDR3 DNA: TGTGCCAGCTCACCAGCCCAGGATCAGCCCCAGCATTTT; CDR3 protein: CASSPAQDQPQHF
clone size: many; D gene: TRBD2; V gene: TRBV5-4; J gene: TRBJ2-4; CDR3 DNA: TGTGCCAGCAGCTTGGGGACTAGCTTTCAAAACATTCAGTACTTC; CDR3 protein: CASSLGTSFQNIQYF